The present TCR beta chain was sequenced within a study of yellow fever vaccine responses in identical twins. General study results and limits: Twins' vaccine T cell response reportedly seemed partly convergent, partly personalized.

Comment on this clonotype: The antigen remains undetermined.

The germline V and J ends were trimmed by 6 bases and 2 bases, with 16 bases remaining between them. The germline CDR1 and CDR2 sequences are SQVTM and ANQGSEA. The CDR3 has 14 amino acids. TCRdb used MiXCR to reprocess the RT-PCR reads, holding one entry per CDR3 protein. Counted here are about 34,000 distinct CDR3 sequences, 50% to 65% occurring once; the ten biggest clones make up more than 3.5%. V gene TRBV29-1 combines with J gene TRBJ1-1, with a tentative D call TRBD1 (6 bases). Sequences were derived from T cells from blood (PBMCs), unsorted or a sorted subset (not recorded which), sampled before or after yellow fever vaccination (not recorded which). This sequence originates from a woman between 18 and 29 years old who received the yellow fever vaccine. The CDR3 loop reads CSVDGQLYNTEAFF. CDR3 bases: TGCAGCGTCGACGGACAGCTTTACAACACTGAAGCTTTCTTT. Combining the CDR3 with reference TRBV29-1 and TRBJ1-1 gives the whole variable domain SAVISQKPSRDICQRGTSLTIQCQVDSQVTMMFWYRQQPGQSLTLIATANQGSEATYESGFVIDKFPISRPNLTFSTLTVSNMSPEDSSIYLCSVDGQLYNTEAFFGQGTRLTVV.